Listed below are T cell receptor beta chains from one sample, sequenced in a study of persistence of HIV-infected CD4 T cells. TCRdb's table, derived via immunoSEQ multiplex PCR, lists solely in-frame clones and lacks some. This repertoire shows over 30,000 clones, roughly four fifths found once; its top ten account for more than 0.9%. The antigens for these receptors are not known. The sequences come from cultured CD4+ T cells from PBMCs, collected from a patient who received antiretroviral therapy. These receptors all stem from an adult with HIV. The donor label of this sample is uncertain. The CDR3 runs from the conserved cysteine through the conserved F or W. D genes are given only for firm matches. Size values are once, few and many counts, or a class for expanded clones, and some rows have none.

j_call clone_size d_call v_call cdr3_aa cdr3_nt
TRBJ1-2 . TRBD1 TRBV30 CAWSVSRTGGSYGYTF TGTGCCTGGAGTGTATCTAGGACAGGGGGCAGCTATGGCTACACCTTC
TRBJ2-2 . . TRBV5-1 CASSLVQGGTGELFF TGCGCCAGCAGCTTAGTCCAGGGAGGCACCGGGGAGCTGTTTTTT
TRBJ1-1 few . TRBV6-5 CASSSTGRNTEAFF TGTGCCAGCAGTTCGACCGGGAGGAACACTGAAGCTTTCTTT
TRBJ2-2 once . TRBV5-1 CASSLGAGFTGELFF TGCGCCAGCAGCTTAGGAGCAGGGTTCACCGGGGAGCTGTTTTTT
TRBJ1-5 once . TRBV10-2 CASSAAASNQPQHF TGCGCCAGCAGTGCGGCAGCTAGCAATCAGCCCCAGCATTTT
TRBJ2-2 . TRBD2 TRBV4-1 CASSRLRAGRAITGELFF TGCGCCAGCAGCCGCCTACGAGCGGGACGGGCAATTACCGGGGAGCTGTTTTTT
TRBJ2-3 . TRBD2 TRBV6-5 CASSYSTGGRGYTQYF TGTGCCAGCAGTTACTCGACGGGGGGGAGGGGATATACGCAGTATTTT
TRBJ1-1 . . TRBV6-5 CASRFTGNTEAFF TGTGCCAGCAGATTTACAGGGAACACTGAAGCTTTCTTT
TRBJ1-2 . . TRBV19 CASTHRGGSGYTF TGTGCCAGTACCCACCGTGGGGGAAGTGGCTACACCTTC
TRBJ1-3 . . TRBV4-2 CASSQARDTGNTIYF TGTGCCAGCAGCCAGGCCCGGGACACTGGAAACACCATATATTTT
TRBJ1-2 . TRBD1 TRBV4-1 CASSQPGGNDDGYTF TGCGCCAGCAGCCAACCAGGGGGGAATGATGATGGCTACACCTTC
TRBJ2-3 . . TRBV6-1 CASSEVVSDTQYF TGTGCCAGCAGTGAGGTGGTTTCAGATACGCAGTATTTT
TRBJ1-2 . . TRBV10-1 CASSESPAAGYTF TGCGCCAGCAGTGAGTCGCCGGCGGCTGGCTACACCTTC
TRBJ1-4 . . TRBV7-8 CASSLGGSNEKLFF TGTGCCAGCAGCCTAGGGGGAAGTAATGAAAAACTGTTTTTT
TRBJ1-5 . TRBD1 TRBV5-1 CASSLQGADDQPQHF TGCGCCAGCAGCTTGCAGGGGGCTGACGATCAGCCCCAGCATTTT
TRBJ2-1 . TRBD1 TRBV5-4 CASSETGLINEQFF TGTGCCAGCAGCGAGACAGGGTTGATTAATGAGCAGTTCTTC
TRBJ1-2 . . TRBV9 CASSVDRGAAGYTF TGTGCCAGCAGCGTAGACCGGGGGGCGGCTGGCTACACCTTC
TRBJ1-4 . . TRBV6-6 CASSYGGSTNEKLFF TGTGCCAGCAGTTATGGGGGGTCAACTAATGAAAAACTGTTTTTT
TRBJ1-2 . TRBD1 TRBV2 CASRVGQGETF TGTGCCAGCAGAGTCGGACAGGGCGAGACCTTC
TRBJ1-1 . . TRBV13 CASSPMNTEAFF TGTGCCAGCAGCCCCATGAACACTGAAGCTTTCTTT
TRBJ1-1 . TRBD1 TRBV9 CASSIDRGGTEAFF TGTGCCAGCAGCATCGACAGGGGTGGCACTGAAGCTTTCTTT
TRBJ2-2 . TRBD2 TRBV24-1 CATSWRGGPPGELFF TGTGCCACCAGTTGGCGGGGGGGCCCCCCCGGGGAGCTGTTTTTT
TRBJ1-2 once TRBD1 TRBV10-3 CAIRETGDSFGYTF TGTGCCATCAGAGAGACAGGGGATTCTTTCGGCTACACCTTC
TRBJ1-2 . TRBD1 TRBV30 CAWSAGTAGYTF TGTGCCTGGAGTGCCGGGACAGCTGGCTACACCTTC
TRBJ1-5 . . TRBV19 CASSMRNQPQHF TGTGCCAGTAGTATGAGGAATCAGCCCCAGCATTTT
TRBJ1-2 . . TRBV12-5 CASGLEVAYYGYTF TGTGCTAGTGGTTTGGAAGTGGCCTACTATGGCTACACCTTC
TRBJ2-1 . . TRBV7-2 CASSLRTTVYNEQFF TGTGCCAGCAGCTTGCGTACGACAGTATACAATGAGCAGTTCTTC
TRBJ2-7 . TRBD1 TRBV5-1 CASASGTGLFEQYF TGCGCCAGCGCCTCCGGGACAGGGCTCTTCGAGCAGTACTTC
TRBJ1-1 . . TRBV7-2 CASSLTGPATMNTEAFF TGTGCCAGCAGCCTCACGGGACCGGCAACGATGAACACTGAAGCTTTCTTT
TRBJ1-5 . . TRBV12-3/TRBV12-4 CASSLVHQPQHF TGTGCCAGCAGTTTGGTCCATCAGCCCCAGCATTTT
TRBJ2-1 . TRBD2 TRBV4-1 CASSQEFRAGGYNEQFF TGCGCCAGCAGCCAAGAATTTCGAGCGGGGGGATACAATGAGCAGTTCTTC
TRBJ2-1 . . TRBV7-9 CASSPVAQSGYNEQFF TGTGCCAGCAGCCCGGTCGCGCAAAGCGGCTACAATGAGCAGTTCTTC
TRBJ2-1 few . TRBV2 CASRGTGDNEQFF TGTGCCAGCAGGGGGACGGGGGACAATGAGCAGTTCTTC
TRBJ2-1 few . TRBV3-1/TRBV3-2 CASSQAESEQFF TGTGCCAGCAGCCAAGCCGAGAGTGAGCAGTTCTTC
TRBJ2-1 . TRBD1 TRBV2 CASTVWDRGVEQFF TGTGCCAGCACTGTTTGGGACAGGGGAGTTGAGCAGTTCTTC
TRBJ2-3 . TRBD2 TRBV19 CASSISGGGTDTQYF TGTGCCAGTAGTATCTCGGGAGGGGGCACAGATACGCAGTATTTT
TRBJ2-4 . . TRBV19 CASSIMAPDIQYF TGTGCCAGTAGTATTATGGCCCCAGACATTCAGTACTTC
TRBJ1-1 . TRBD1 TRBV3-1/TRBV3-2 CASSQATGQGLSEAFF TGTGCCAGCAGCCAAGCAACAGGACAGGGTCTTTCTGAAGCTTTCTTT
TRBJ2-2 . . TRBV5-5 CASSQTGIVGTGELFF TGTGCCAGCAGCCAAACAGGGATCGTAGGCACCGGGGAGCTGTTTTTT
TRBJ2-1 . . TRBV6-5 CASSLRGGKKFF TGTGCCAGCAGCCTCCGAGGGGGAAAGAAGTTCTTC
TRBJ1-2 . . TRBV19 CASSIDGLAYGYTF TGTGCCAGTAGTATCGACGGCCTGGCTTATGGCTACACCTTC
TRBJ1-5 . TRBD1 TRBV2 CASSEPRGQKEQPQHF TGTGCCAGCAGTGAACCGAGGGGGCAGAAAGAACAGCCCCAGCATTTT
TRBJ1-2 once . TRBV11-2 CASSLGPGVYGYTF TGTGCCAGCAGCTTAGGGCCCGGTGTGTATGGCTACACCTTC
TRBJ2-1 . . TRBV9 CASSAGLPSHNEQFF TGTGCCAGCAGCGCGGGACTTCCCTCGCACAATGAGCAGTTCTTC
TRBJ2-2 once . TRBV5-5 CASSWGDTGELFF TGTGCCAGCAGCTGGGGCGACACCGGGGAGCTGTTTTTT
TRBJ2-1 . TRBD2 TRBV6-5 CASSLAGTLNEQFF TGTGCCAGCAGTTTAGCGGGGACCCTCAATGAGCAGTTCTTC
TRBJ1-2 . . TRBV6-6 CASSPAVSSSYGYTF TGTGCCAGCTCCCCGGCAGTATCCTCCTCCTATGGCTACACCTTC
TRBJ1-1 . . TRBV5-1 CASSLAVQANTEAFF TGCGCCAGCAGCTTGGCCGTACAGGCGAACACTGAAGCTTTCTTT
TRBJ2-3 . . TRBV9 CASSRQSTDTQYF TGTGCCAGCTCCCGACAGAGCACAGATACGCAGTATTTT
TRBJ1-1 . . TRBV19 CASRQGLGAEAFF TGTGCCAGTAGGCAGGGGTTGGGCGCTGAAGCTTTCTTT
TRBJ1-6 . . TRBV29-1 CSVEETRGAPLHF TGCAGCGTCGAAGAGACGCGGGGGGCACCCCTCCACTTT
TRBJ2-2 medium-sized . TRBV3-1/TRBV3-2 CASSPPGRPGELFF TGTGCCAGCAGTCCCCCCGGGCGCCCCGGGGAGCTGTTTTTT
TRBJ2-3 . . TRBV24-1 CATSDSVDYTQYF TGTGCCACCAGTGATTCGGTCGACTATACGCAGTATTTT